These T cell receptor beta chains were read from a single sample in a study of T-cell reconstitution after alpha-beta-depleted transplantation in children. TCRdb re-called the PCR reads through MiXCR, storing one row per CDR3 protein. The profile shows some 200,000 distinct CDR3 sequences, about 6% of them singletons. This material consisted of PBMCs, taken before TCRalphabeta/CD19-depleted stem cell transplant. The source is a girl less than two years old with combined immunodeficiency, due to receive a stem cell transplant. The conserved cysteine and the conserved F or W are not part of the CDR3 here. Not every row has a clone size; where given, it reads once, few, many or a size class.

V gene: TRBV5-1
clone size: few
CDR3 protein: ASSQPPTGNYEQY

V gene: TRBV5-1
clone size: many
CDR3 protein: ASSLLEGTDTQY

V gene: TRBV7-8
clone size: many
CDR3 protein: ASSHFGQTF

V gene: TRBV29-1
clone size: many
CDR3 protein: SVFDRGLQETQY

V gene: TRBV4-2
clone size: many
CDR3 protein: ASSQDFLLAVSSYEQY

V gene: TRBV5-1
clone size: many
CDR3 protein: ASSPLVQGPGEAF

V gene: TRBV14
clone size: many
CDR3 protein: ASSPRWGRVVKETQY

V gene: TRBV15
clone size: many
CDR3 protein: ATSNTPIGTAHGEELF

V gene: TRBV5-1
clone size: many
CDR3 protein: ASSTGWETDTQY

V gene: TRBV7-9
clone size: many
CDR3 protein: ASSPRLAGYNEQF

V gene: TRBV5-1
clone size: many
CDR3 protein: ASSLLVAGVFSSYNEQF

V gene: TRBV11-2
clone size: many
CDR3 protein: ASSPNLLMNTEAF

V gene: TRBV27
clone size: few
CDR3 protein: ASGSETQY

V gene: TRBV9
clone size: many
CDR3 protein: ASSVAGIGELF

V gene: TRBV12-3/TRBV12-4
clone size: many
CDR3 protein: ASSLVTAGTGGELF

V gene: TRBV5-8
clone size: many
CDR3 protein: ASSLWLAGGPREQY

V gene: TRBV27
clone size: many
CDR3 protein: ASSLNYPTYNEQF

V gene: TRBV6-2/TRBV6-3
clone size: many
CDR3 protein: ASRPRGISYNEQF

V gene: TRBV20-1
clone size: many
CDR3 protein: SARAPTGGIYMNTEAF

V gene: TRBV5-1
clone size: many
CDR3 protein: ASSPDRGADTQY

V gene: TRBV20-1
clone size: many
CDR3 protein: SARAFRLYNEQF

V gene: TRBV20-1
clone size: few
CDR3 protein: SASRPGLREDQPQH

V gene: TRBV4-3
clone size: many
CDR3 protein: ASSQYHGLAGARTDTQY

V gene: TRBV20-1
clone size: many
CDR3 protein: SAPGTGTGELF

V gene: TRBV6-1
clone size: few
CDR3 protein: ASILIGGGNQPQH

V gene: TRBV7-9
clone size: many
CDR3 protein: ASSLASGGARETQY

V gene: TRBV11-1
clone size: many
CDR3 protein: ASSFSRRNTGELF

V gene: TRBV7-9
clone size: many
CDR3 protein: ASLGDRAEAF

V gene: TRBV24-1
clone size: many
CDR3 protein: ATKPGDTGELF

V gene: TRBV4-1
clone size: many
CDR3 protein: ASRSPNTDTQY

V gene: TRBV5-1
clone size: many
CDR3 protein: ASAPGGSTDTQY

V gene: TRBV12-3/TRBV12-4
clone size: many
CDR3 protein: ASSVNNEQF

V gene: TRBV10-3
clone size: .
CDR3 protein: AIAGWEPKNIQY

V gene: TRBV29-1
clone size: many
CDR3 protein: SASQENSYEQY

V gene: TRBV20-1
clone size: .
CDR3 protein: SARGRSPNEQF

V gene: TRBV3-1
clone size: few
CDR3 protein: ASAPGYGNYGYT

V gene: TRBV6-5
clone size: few
CDR3 protein: ASSYFGMDGYT

V gene: TRBV28
clone size: many
CDR3 protein: ASSRRQGSTGELF

V gene: TRBV6-2/TRBV6-3
clone size: many
CDR3 protein: ASSYSWTGHYEQY

V gene: TRBV24-1
clone size: many
CDR3 protein: ATSGSGRKVDGYT

V gene: TRBV20-1
clone size: many
CDR3 protein: SPQAGGIPTEEKLF

V gene: TRBV14
clone size: .
CDR3 protein: ASSSRRVYEQF

V gene: TRBV10-3
clone size: many
CDR3 protein: AISDEDFSVEQQY

V gene: TRBV28
clone size: .
CDR3 protein: ASSRRGSPSYEQY

V gene: TRBV12-3/TRBV12-4
clone size: many
CDR3 protein: ASSPPGMEGETQY

V gene: TRBV27
clone size: many
CDR3 protein: ASSLFLGRVLTYNEQF